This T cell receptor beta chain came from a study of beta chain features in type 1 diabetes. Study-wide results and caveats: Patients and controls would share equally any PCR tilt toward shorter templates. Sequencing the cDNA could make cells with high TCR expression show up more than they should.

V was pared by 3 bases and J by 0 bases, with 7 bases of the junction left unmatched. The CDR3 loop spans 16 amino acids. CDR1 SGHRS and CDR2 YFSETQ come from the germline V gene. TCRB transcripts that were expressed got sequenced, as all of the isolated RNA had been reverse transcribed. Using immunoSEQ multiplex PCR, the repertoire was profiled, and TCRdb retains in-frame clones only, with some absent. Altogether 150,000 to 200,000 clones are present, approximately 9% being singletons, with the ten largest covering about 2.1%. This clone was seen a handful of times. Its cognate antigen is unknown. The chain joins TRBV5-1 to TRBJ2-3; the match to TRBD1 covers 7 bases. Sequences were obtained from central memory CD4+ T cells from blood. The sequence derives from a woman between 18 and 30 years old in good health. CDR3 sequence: CASSYGDRASTDTQYF. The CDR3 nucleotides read TGCGCCAGCAGCTACGGAGACAGGGCCAGCACAGATACGCAGTATTTT.